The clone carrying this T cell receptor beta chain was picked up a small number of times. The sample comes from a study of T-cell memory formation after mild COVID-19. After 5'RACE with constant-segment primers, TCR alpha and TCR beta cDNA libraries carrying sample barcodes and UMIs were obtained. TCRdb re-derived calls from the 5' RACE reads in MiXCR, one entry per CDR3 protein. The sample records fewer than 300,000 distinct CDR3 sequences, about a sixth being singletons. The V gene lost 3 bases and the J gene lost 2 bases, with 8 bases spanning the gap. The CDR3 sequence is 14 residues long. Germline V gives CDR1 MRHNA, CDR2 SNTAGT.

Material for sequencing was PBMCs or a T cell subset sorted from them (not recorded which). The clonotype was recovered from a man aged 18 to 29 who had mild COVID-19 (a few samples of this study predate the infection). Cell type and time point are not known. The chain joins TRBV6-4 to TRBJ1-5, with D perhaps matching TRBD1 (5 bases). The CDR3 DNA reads TGTGCCAGCAGTGAACAGGCGGGCAATCAGCCCCAGCATTTT. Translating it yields CASSEQAGNQPQHF.